This T cell receptor (beta chain) was observed in a study of OX40 agonist ivuxolimab in advanced cancers. Whole-study findings and limits: The work left the antigen specificity of expanded peripheral T cells undetermined.

Using immunoSEQ multiplex PCR, the repertoire was profiled, and TCRdb retains in-frame clones only, with some absent. The sample yields 50,000 to 75,000 clones, less than 90% seen once. This CDR3 comprises 15 residues. Germline CDR1 and CDR2: GTSNPN and SVGIG (reference sequence). The V end lost 0 bases, the J end lost 0 bases, and 11 bases lay between the germline ends. The sample holds a few counts of this clone. Its antigen is still unknown. This TCR was sampled from an adult with an advanced solid tumor such as melanoma, head and neck, liver or kidney cancer. This specimen consisted of CD4+ or CD8+ T cells sorted from blood, obtained in a trial of the OX40 agonist ivuxolimab. V usage is TRBV30 and J usage is TRBJ1-1; D is unresolved. For the CDR3, the DNA is TGTGCCTGGAGTGTAGGTCAGCTATTGAACACTGAAGCTTTCTTT. Its protein is CAWSVGQLLNTEAFF.